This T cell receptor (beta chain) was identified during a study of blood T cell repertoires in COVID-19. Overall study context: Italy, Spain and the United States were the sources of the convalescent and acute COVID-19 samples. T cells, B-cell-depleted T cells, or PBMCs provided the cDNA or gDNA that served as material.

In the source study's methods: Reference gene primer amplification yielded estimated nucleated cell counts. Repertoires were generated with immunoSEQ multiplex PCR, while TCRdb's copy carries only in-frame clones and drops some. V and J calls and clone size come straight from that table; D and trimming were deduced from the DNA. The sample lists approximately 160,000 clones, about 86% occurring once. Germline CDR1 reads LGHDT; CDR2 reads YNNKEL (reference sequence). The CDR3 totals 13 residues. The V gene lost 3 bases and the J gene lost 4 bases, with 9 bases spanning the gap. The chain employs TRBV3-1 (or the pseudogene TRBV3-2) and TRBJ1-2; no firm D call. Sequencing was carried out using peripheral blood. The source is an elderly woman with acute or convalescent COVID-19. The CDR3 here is CASSQARAYGYTF. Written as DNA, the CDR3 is TGTGCCAGCAGCCAGGCGAGGGCCTATGGCTACACCTTC.